This is a list of T cell receptor beta chains from one sample in a study of cytomegalovirus exposure and HLA in healthy donors. Sequencing was performed with immunoSEQ multiplex PCR; in TCRdb, only in-frame clones are kept and a portion is missing. This sample has 110,000 or so clones, with roughly 88% found just once. Sequencing was done on a sample of PBMCs. These receptor sequences come from a man younger than 30 in good health and CMV-seronegative. Each CDR3 is given with its conserved first and last residue. D genes are given only for firm matches. Size is stated for part of the rows, as once, few or many counts, or as a class when the clone is expanded.

abundance	d_gene	v_gene	j_gene	CDR3nt	CDR3aa
-	-	TRBV6-1	TRBJ1-2	TGTGCCAGCAGTGAGGGCCGGGAGGTCTATGGCTACACCTTC	CASSEGREVYGYTF
-	TRBD2	TRBV18	TRBJ2-7	TGTGCCAGCTCACCCTCTAGCGGAGCCCTCACCGAGCAGTACTTC	CASSPSSGALTEQYF
-	-	TRBV6-1	TRBJ1-1	TGTGCCAGCATCAATGGAGGGCCAGCCGAAGCTTTCTTT	CASINGGPAEAFF
-	-	TRBV5-1	TRBJ2-7	TGCGCCAGCAGCTTAGACTATCACGAGCAGTACTTC	CASSLDYHEQYF
once	TRBD1	TRBV5-1	TRBJ1-2	TGCGCCAGCAGCTGGGACAGACAAGCGTGGGGCTACACCTTC	CASSWDRQAWGYTF
-	TRBD1	TRBV7-2	TRBJ1-2	TGTGCCAGCAGCCGAGGGACAGGGAGGGATGGCTACACCTTC	CASSRGTGRDGYTF
-	TRBD1	TRBV7-9	TRBJ2-1	TGTGCCAGCAGCATATGGACAGGACAAAAGAATGAGCAGTTCTTC	CASSIWTGQKNEQFF
-	-	TRBV30	TRBJ1-1	TGTGCCTGGAGTGTCATGAACACTGAAGCTTTCTTT	CAWSVMNTEAFF
-	-	TRBV28	TRBJ1-2	TGTGCCAGCTTTAGCGGCTATGGCTACACCTTC	CASFSGYGYTF
once	-	TRBV5-8	TRBJ1-5	TGTGCCAGCAGTTTTCGGACAGTCTTATATCAGCCCCAGCATTTT	CASSFRTVLYQPQHF
-	TRBD1	TRBV6-5	TRBJ1-6	TGTGCCAGCAGTTACGCTGGACAGGGGACAGGTTCACCCCTCCACTTT	CASSYAGQGTGSPLHF
-	TRBD1	TRBV7-9	TRBJ2-7	TGTGCCAGCAGCTTAACAGGGGCCGACTACGAGCAGTACTTC	CASSLTGADYEQYF
-	TRBD2	TRBV11-3	TRBJ2-1	TGTGCCAGCAGCTCCGGGACTAGCGGGAGTATTGTTGAGCAGTTCTTC	CASSSGTSGSIVEQFF
-	TRBD2	TRBV19	TRBJ2-2	TGTGCCAGTAGTATAGGAACGCTAGCGGGGGGGCCGTCTACCGGGGAGCTGTTTTTT	CASSIGTLAGGPSTGELFF
-	-	TRBV29-1	TRBJ2-2	TGCAGCGTTGGAGGTATCGGCACCTCCACCGGGGAGCTGTTTTTT	CSVGGIGTSTGELFF